These 23 T cell receptor beta chains were sequenced from one sample in a study of T cell repertoires in cytomegalovirus infection. MiXCR, run by TCRdb on the reads, gives a single entry per CDR3 protein. The repertoire includes about 600,000 distinct CDR3 sequences, roughly 26% of them detected once, and around 7.6% sits in the top ten. Material for sequencing was CD8+ T cells from PBMCs. The receptors originated from a human donor in good health (CMV status not recorded). Some clones in this sample may be carry-over from other donors' samples.

The J gene is TRBJ2-1, the V gene TRBV6-6; a possible D gene is TRBD1 (7 bases). V lost 2 bases and J lost 7, with 18 bases in between. CDR1 and CDR2 (germline): MNHNY, SVGAGI (reference sequence). The CDR3 is 16 residues long. The CDR3 is CASSYPRGADRNEQFF. The CDR3 DNA sequence: TGTGCCAGCAGTTACCCGCGGGGAGCGGACAGGAATGAGCAGTTCTTC.

This clonotype appeared a few times. The chain joins TRBV7-8 to TRBJ2-4, with a weak D call TRBD2 (5 bases). This CDR3 has 13 residues. V shed 1 base and J shed 7 bases, with 8 bases lying between them. Germline assignment: CDR1 SGHVS and CDR2 FQNEAQ. CDR3 protein: CASSLVDSNIQYF. Written as DNA, the CDR3 is TGTGCCAGCAGCTTAGTGGACTCGAACATTCAGTACTTC.

V gene TRBV19 combines with J gene TRBJ2-1; 11 nucleotides agree with TRBD2. J gave up 0 bases and V 0 bases, and 4 bases lay outside the gene matches. The CDR3 runs to 18 residues. CDR1 is LNHDA and CDR2 is SQIVND in the germline V gene (reference sequence). The CDR3 is CASSIDSGGAGSYNEQFF. The CDR3 region has the DNA TGTGCCAGTAGTATAGATAGCGGGGGGGCTGGCTCCTACAATGAGCAGTTCTTC.

The genes are TRBV6-2 or TRBV6-3 and TRBJ1-6; D possibly corresponds to TRBD1 (6 bases). With 2 bases removed from V and 7 bases from J, the gap between germline ends came to 12 bases. CDR1 is MNHEY and CDR2 is SVGEGT in the germline V gene. There are 15 residues in the CDR3. The CDR3 nucleotides read TGTGCCAGCAGTTACACCCGGACAGTCAATTCACCCCTCCACTTT. Amino acids: CASSYTRTVNSPLHF.

V and J are TRBV29-1 and TRBJ1-1, with TRBD1 matching over 8 bases. V shed 3 bases, J shed 3 bases, and the junction held 3 bases outside the gene matches. This CDR3 contains 13 residues. Germline V gene lookup returns CDR1 SQVTM and CDR2 ANQGSEA. CDR3 nucleotide sequence: TGCAGCGTTGACCAGGGGGCTTACACTGAAGCTTTCTTT. This sequence encodes CSVDQGAYTEAFF.

The chain's CDR3 is CASSLQGLSQPQHF. In DNA, the CDR3 is TGTGCCAGCAGCCTACAGGGGTTAAGTCAGCCCCAGCATTTT. The J gene is TRBJ1-5, the V gene TRBV6-2 or TRBV6-3; 7 positions agree with TRBD1. The CDR3 has 14 residues. CDR1 and CDR2 (germline): MNHEY, SVGEGT. The V segment lost 6 bases and the J segment 6 bases; nucleotides outside the gene matches: 8.

The rearrangement uses TRBV27 and TRBJ1-5; D is unclear. The CDR3 totals 15 residues. The germline V gene has CDR1 MNHEY and CDR2 SMNVEV (reference sequence). The germline V and J ends were trimmed by 1 base and 3 bases, with 10 bases remaining between them. CDR3 amino acids: CASSLYSGTNQPQHF. DNA for the CDR3: TGTGCCAGCAGTTTATATTCGGGAACCAATCAGCCCCAGCATTTT.

The chain is built from TRBV2 and TRBJ2-5; D is tentatively TRBD1 or TRBD2 (5 bases each). This CDR3 has 13 amino acids. V was cut by 3 bases and J by 5 bases, with 10 bases left in between. Germline V CDR1 and CDR2: SNHLY, FYNNEI. In nucleotides, the CDR3 is TGTGCCAGCAGTGAGCTGGGACGGGAGACCCAGTACTTC. It is translated as CASSELGRETQYF.

About this clonotype: A read error is possible here, since a much larger clone lies one base away. The V call is TRBV11-2, the J call TRBJ1-2, with D unresolved. The CDR3 sequence is 15 residues long. Germline CDR1 and CDR2: SGHAT and FQNNGV. CDR3 in DNA: TGTGCCAGCAGCTTAGCTTCCAGGCGAGCGGATGGCCACACCTTC. It translates to CASSLASRRADGHTF.

This clonotype was observed many times. The J gene is TRBJ2-7, the V gene TRBV7-9, with a weak D call TRBD1 (5 bases). The CDR3 has 15 residues. Per germline, CDR1 SEHNR and CDR2 FQNEAQ (reference sequence). V dropped 4 bases and J dropped 4 bases, with 17 bases sitting between them. The DNA for the CDR3 is TGTGCCAGCAGCTCGCCAGCGACAGCCGGGTACGAGCAGTACTTC. This gives the protein CASSSPATAGYEQYF.

The rearrangement joins TRBV5-5 to TRBJ2-2, with 12 bases matching TRBD1. The CDR3 extends over 17 amino acids. V shed 4 bases and J 5 bases; nucleotides not matched to a gene: 9. Germline CDR1 SGHKS, CDR2 YYEKEE (reference sequence). DNA for the CDR3: TGTGCCAGCAGCAACCTCCCGGGACAGGGGGCTACCGGGGAGCTGTTTTTT. Protein product: CASSNLPGQGATGELFF. The variable domain in full, completed from reference TRBV5-5 and TRBJ2-2, reads DAGVTQSPTHLIKTRGQQVTLRCSPISGHKSVSWYQQVLGQGPQFIFQYYEKEERGRGNFPDRFSARQFPNYSSELNVNALLLGDSALYLCASSNLPGQGATGELFFGEGSRLTVL.

Ten or more counts support this clonotype. DNA of the CDR3: TGTGCCAGCTCACCTGGGACAGGAGGCTACGAGCAGTACGTC. This codes for CASSPGTGGYEQYV. The chain uses TRBV18 and TRBJ2-7; 8 bases are shared with TRBD1. V dropped 3 bases and J dropped 3; count of bases not matched to a gene: 4. This CDR3 is built from 14 residues. The germline V gene has CDR1 KGHSH and CDR2 LQKENI.

The gene calls are TRBV25-1 and TRBJ2-4; TRBD1 or TRBD2 may be the D gene (6 bases each). Germline CDR1 reads MGHDK; CDR2 reads SYGVNS. The V end was cut by 6 bases, the J end by 4 bases, with 13 bases between. The CDR3 consists of 14 residues. The CDR3 is CASSGWGAKNIQYF. In DNA, the CDR3 is TGTGCCAGCAGCGGTTGGGGGGCGAAAAACATTCAGTACTTC.

The chain is built from TRBV6-6 and TRBJ1-5; a possible D gene is TRBD1 (5 bases). The length of the CDR3 is 17 residues. Germline CDR1 and CDR2: MNHNY and SVGAGI (reference sequence). V was trimmed by 5 bases and J by 0 bases, leaving 17 bases between them. The CDR3 protein is CASSLGGSESSNQPQHF. The CDR3 DNA sequence: TGTGCCAGCAGTCTCGGGGGGTCGGAGTCTAGCAATCAGCCCCAGCATTTT.

This clonotype was seen only a few times. V gene TRBV12-5 combines with J gene TRBJ2-5; 10 nucleotides agree with TRBD1. CDR1 LGHNT and CDR2 FRNRAP come from the germline V gene. V trimming: 4 bases; J trimming: 4 bases; junction bases outside the gene matches: 12. The CDR3 totals 17 residues. CDR3 in amino acids: CASGSVLTGGSRETQYF. In DNA, the CDR3 is TGTGCTAGTGGTTCGGTACTGACAGGGGGCTCTCGAGAGACCCAGTACTTC.

This clonotype was detected only a few times. This CDR3 reads CASSQGTFSQETQYF. CDR3 DNA sequence: TGCGCCAGCAGCCAAGGGACTTTCTCTCAAGAGACCCAGTACTTC. The J gene is TRBJ2-5, the V gene TRBV4-1; possible D gene TRBD2, 5 bases. V lost 1 base and J 2 bases, leaving 11 bases between the germline ends. CDR3 size: 15 residues. Germline values: CDR1 MGHRA, CDR2 YSYEKL.

The rearrangement joins TRBV13 to TRBJ2-1; D remains ambiguous. V lost 5 bases and J 0 bases, leaving 14 bases between the germline ends. CDR3 length: 16 residues. Looked up from germline, CDR1 is PRHDT and CDR2 is FYEKMQ (reference sequence). The CDR3 spells CASSQTLRSSYNEQFF. In DNA form, the CDR3 reads TGTGCCAGCAGCCAGACCCTCCGTAGCTCCTACAATGAGCAGTTCTTC.

This clonotype was observed at least ten times. V is TRBV10-1 and J is TRBJ1-1; TRBD1 aligns across 7 bases. V lost 8 bases to trimming and J lost 2 bases; unmatched junction nucleotides: 2. CDR3 size: 12 residues. Germline CDR1 WNHNN, CDR2 SYGVQD (reference sequence). The CDR3 is CASRDRNTEAFF. Here the CDR3 DNA reads TGCGCCAGCCGGGACAGAAACACTGAAGCTTTCTTT.

CDR3 in amino acids: CASSIAGTGSYNEQFF. Written as DNA, the CDR3 is TGTGCCAGTAGTATTGCCGGGACCGGCTCCTACAATGAGCAGTTCTTC. This chain links TRBV19 with TRBJ2-1; TRBD1 or TRBD2 may be the D gene (5 bases each). Germline assignment: CDR1 LNHDA and CDR2 SQIVND (reference sequence). The CDR3 contains 16 residues. V was trimmed by 3 bases and J by 0 bases, leaving 12 bases between them.

A few counts support this clonotype. This rearrangement joins TRBV6-2 or TRBV6-3 to TRBJ2-7; TRBD1 might be the D (5 bases). The CDR3 is made up of 15 amino acids. The V gene's germline CDR1 is MNHEY and CDR2 SVGEGT. With 0 bases removed from V and 3 bases from J, the gap between germline ends came to 12 bases. This chain's CDR3 is CASSYSMGQDYEQYV. In DNA, the CDR3 is TGTGCCAGCAGTTACTCTATGGGGCAGGACTACGAGCAGTACGTC.

As concerns this clonotype: This sequence may be a read error, since a much larger clone differs from it by one base. The V call is TRBV6-6, the J call TRBJ2-2; possibly TRBD1 for D (5 bases). CDR1 is MNHNY, CDR2 SVGAGI, per germline (reference sequence). This CDR3 region has 15 residues. With 7 bases removed from V and 0 bases from J, the gap between germline ends came to 12 bases. CDR3 sequence reads: CASTTDTTNTGELFF. DNA for the CDR3: TGTGCCAGCACTACGGACACCACGAACACCGGGGAGCTGTTTTTT.

The gene calls are TRBV6-1 and TRBJ2-1; tentative D call: TRBD2 (6 bases). The CDR3 totals 16 residues. Germline V gene data show CDR1 as MNHNS and CDR2 as SASEGT. V was clipped by 4 bases and J by 5 bases, with 18 bases between them. In DNA form, the CDR3 reads TGTGCCAGCAGTGGATTAAGGGCTAGCGAGGACAATGAGCAGTTCTTC. Amino acid sequence: CASSGLRASEDNEQFF.

This clonotype has only a few counts. The chain recombines TRBV6-2 or TRBV6-3 with TRBJ2-7; 8 bases map to TRBD1. V lost 5 bases to trimming and J lost 6 bases; unmatched junction nucleotides: 3. The CDR3 has 12 amino acids. Looked up from germline, CDR1 is MNHEY and CDR2 is SVGEGT. The CDR3 sequence: CASSPTGGEQYF. The CDR3 DNA follows: TGTGCCAGCAGTCCAACAGGGGGCGAGCAGTACTTC.